This T cell receptor (beta chain) was recorded in a study of T cell clonotyping in hematopoietic cell transplantation (dated by TCRdb to about 2021). Study-level background: The study collected some 140 blood samples from 30 to 35 consecutive transplant recipients and their related donors. Recruitment of patients was conducted between 2015 and January 2017, and follow-up was continued until September 2020 or death. What the study reported, not specific to this receptor: A decrease in recipient TCR diversity was observed after transplant, and a progressive increase in pathologically expanded clonotypes was seen from day 30 to day 180. Donor and pretransplant recipient Inverse Simpson Index values predicted broader posttransplant TCR repertoire diversity. The sample size was limited and the cells went unsorted, which meant the CD4 and CD8 repertoire contributions could not be told apart. Just a small fraction of recipient repertoires overlapped with donor repertoires, and more than 95% appeared de novo at the given depth.

With the immunoSEQ assay, which is a bias-controlled multiplex PCR relying on V- and J-specific primers, TCR beta CDR3 regions were amplified from genomic DNA. In a second PCR step, the CDR3 amplicons were tagged with a proprietary barcode plus Illumina adapter sequences. An Illumina MiSeq instrument was used to sequence the CDR3 libraries. Regarding the original processing steps: Export and quality control were done with immunoSEQ Analyzer 3.0, while downstream analyses used R Bioconductor and Immunarch. Only productive rearrangements within the normalized downsampled data set were used in the calculation of repertoire metrics. Clonotypes larger than 5 templates in the normalized cohort were defined as pathologically expanded. Repertoire diversity was measured with the Inverse Simpson Index. The non-normalized data set was used for CMV-specificity analyses so that all clonotypes could be captured. Not all clones reach the TCRdb copy of this immuneACCESS table, which keeps in-frame sequences only. Checked studies attribute under half of the gap to unresolved V genes and leave the rest unexplained. That table furnishes V, J and clone size, whereas the DNA furnished D and trimming. Present in this sample are some 15,000 clones, just under 85% of which were seen just once. The top ten clones comprise 5.8% of the sample.

What the time point label conveys for this sample: 100 days after allo-HCT. Blood samples were obtained from recipients approximately 28 days before transplant and at days 30, 100 and 180 after transplant. Using Nuclei Lysis Solution, genomic DNA was extracted from unfractionated peripheral blood mononuclear cells that were either fresh or cryopreserved. The CDR3, from cysteine to phenylalanine, totals 11 residues. Solely the CDR3 DNA is kept, with 33 bases framed from the first base. V lost 2 bases and J lost 5 bases; the stretch between them is 3 bases long. CDR1 is given as ENHRY and CDR2 as SYGVKD, both from the germline V gene. Note on this clone: Its cognate antigen has yet to be identified. No base qualities exist here, and no much larger clone lies one base off it. Other DNA sequences in the same sample also yield this CDR3.

This specimen was PBMCs, taken 100 days after allogeneic stem cell transplant. The rearranged chain carries TRBV10-3 and TRBJ2-5; the D gene assignment is ambiguous. This TCR was sampled from a female patient aged 40-50 years who had an allogeneic stem cell transplant from a related donor, so T cells may come from the graft donor. Some clones in this sample may be carry-over from other donors' samples. The bases are TGTGCCATCAGTGAGAGGGAGACCCAGTACTTC. It translates as CAISERETQYF.